One sample yielded the 32 T cell receptor beta chains listed below, sequenced in a study of shared clonotypes between healthy human individuals. TCRdb's table, derived via immunoSEQ multiplex PCR, lists solely in-frame clones and lacks some. The sample has fewer than 2.5 million clones; over 85% are singletons. Sequencing used naive CD4+ T cells from PBMCs. Described subset: CD45RA+ positively selected. These receptors all stem from a man aged 18 to 35 in good health. Some clones in this sample may be carry-over from other donors' samples.

As regards this clone: The identical CDR3 is also encoded by other nucleotide sequences in the sample. The chain combines TRBV6-1 with TRBJ2-2; no clear D. Between the trimmed V and J ends, which lost 8 bases and 3 bases, there was a span of 7 bases. CDR3 size: 12 residues. Germline loops: CDR1 MNHNS, CDR2 SASEGT. CDR3 DNA sequence: TGTGCCAGCCGTCGGGACACCGGGGAGCTGTTTTTT. This codes for CASRRDTGELFF.

The CDR3 coding sequence is TGCGCCAGCAGCTTCGTAACCGCTGCAACTAATGAAAAACTGTTTTTT. Its translation is CASSFVTAATNEKLFF. The chain is built from TRBV5-1 and TRBJ1-4; D is unclear. The CDR3 sequence is 16 residues long. The germline V and J ends were trimmed by 2 bases and 0 bases, with 11 bases remaining between them. Germline V CDR1 and CDR2: SGHRS, YFSETQ. Full variable domain (remainder filled in from reference TRBV5-1 and TRBJ1-4): KAGVTQTPRYLIKTRGQQVTLSCSPISGHRSVSWYQQTPGQGLQFLFEYFSETQRNKGNFPGRFSGRQFSNSRSEMNVSTLELGDSALYLCASSFVTAATNEKLFFGSGTQLSVL.

This rearrangement joins TRBV19 to TRBJ2-3; no firm D call. CDR3 length: 15 amino acids. The germline V gene encodes CDR1 LNHDA and CDR2 SQIVND (reference sequence). Between the trimmed V and J ends, which lost 2 bases and 4 bases, there was a span of 13 bases. The chain's CDR3 is CASSIMSAGPDTQYF. The DNA for the CDR3 is TGTGCCAGTAGTATAATGTCGGCCGGCCCAGATACGCAGTATTTT.

This clone was seen a few times. The V call is TRBV30, the J call TRBJ1-2; D unclear. This CDR3 has 12 amino acids. The ends were cut back, 0 bases at V and 8 bases at J, with 10 bases in the middle. Germline V gene lookup returns CDR1 GTSNPN and CDR2 SVGIG (reference sequence). The CDR3 DNA is TGTGCCTGGAGTGTGGAGCGTCAAGGCTACACCTTC. Its translation: CAWSVERQGYTF.

This clone was detected only a few times. The V gene is TRBV11-2, the J gene TRBJ1-4, with D hard to call. Trimming shortened V by 3 bases and J by 6 bases, and 2 bases separated the two germline ends. CDR1 and CDR2 (germline): SGHAT, FQNNGV. The CDR3 runs 11 residues. The CDR3 protein is CASSFDEKLFF. The CDR3 DNA is TGTGCCAGCAGCTTTGATGAAAAACTGTTTTTT.

V and J are TRBV14 and TRBJ2-2; TRBD2 matches 9 bases. Germline lookup yields CDR1 SGHDN and CDR2 FVKESK. The CDR3 is 17 amino acids. With V trimmed by 4 bases and J by 1 base, 7 bases remained unmatched. The CDR3 DNA reads TGTGCCAGCAGCCCACGGACTAGCGCGAAGAACACCGGGGAGCTGTTTTTT. It is translated as CASSPRTSAKNTGELFF.

The V gene is TRBV6-5, the J gene TRBJ1-2, with 10 positions matching TRBD1. This CDR3 contains 15 residues. Germline CDR1 and CDR2: MNHEY and SVGAGI. With V trimmed by 1 base and J by 5 bases, 4 bases remained unmatched. As DNA, the CDR3 is TGTGCCAGCAGTTACTTCCGGGACAGGGGTTATGGCTACACCTTC. This sequence encodes CASSYFRDRGYGYTF.

Here the CDR3 DNA reads TGTGCCAGCAGTGACCGGGGACTTGGCACAGATACGCAGTATTTT. This encodes CASSDRGLGTDTQYF. This rearrangement joins TRBV6-1 to TRBJ2-3; D perhaps matches TRBD2 (6 bases). CDR3 size: 15 residues. Trimming left V 3 bases short and J 1 base short, with 11 bases between. Germline V gene data show CDR1 as MNHNS and CDR2 as SASEGT.

Notes on this clone: Other DNA sequences from this sample encode an identical CDR3 as well. V and J are TRBV7-2 and TRBJ2-5, with D unresolved. V was cut by 3 bases and J by 1 base, with 9 bases left in between. The CDR3 contains 14 residues. The V gene's germline CDR1 is SGHTA and CDR2 FQGNSA. CDR3 nucleotides: TGTGCCAGCAGCTTTTACGGCCCCCAAGAGACCCAGTACTTC. It specifies CASSFYGPQETQYF.

The chain carries TRBV7-3 and TRBJ2-5; D possibly corresponds to TRBD2 (6 bases). The germline V and J ends were trimmed by 4 bases and 3 bases, with 9 bases remaining between them. The CDR3 consists of 13 residues. The germline CDR1 and CDR2 sequences are SGHTA and FQGTGA. CDR3 nucleotides: TGTGCCAGCAGCTCCCAGCGGGAAGAGACCCAGTACTTC. Its translation is CASSSQREETQYF.

The chain couples TRBV7-9 to TRBJ2-3; maybe TRBD1 (5 bases). Germline CDR1 and CDR2: SEHNR and FQNEAQ (reference sequence). V was cut by 5 bases and J by 5 bases, with 14 bases left in between. CDR3 size: 14 residues. In nucleotides, the CDR3 is TGTGCCAGCAGCCTAACGACAGAGCAAGATACGCAGTATTTT. Its protein is CASSLTTEQDTQYF.

V gene TRBV29-1 combines with J gene TRBJ2-7; possibly TRBD2 for D (6 bases). Trimming left V 6 bases short and J 7 bases short, with 22 bases between. Germline V gene lookup returns CDR1 SQVTM and CDR2 ANQGSEA. The length of the CDR3 is 14 residues. The CDR3 DNA follows: TGCAGCGTCGCGCCCCTGGCGGGAACGGGGGAGCAGTACTTC. Amino acids: CSVAPLAGTGEQYF.

The chain's CDR3 is CASSPREVGAGGVKNEQFF. DNA for the CDR3: TGTGCCAGCAGCCCCCGTGAAGTAGGGGCGGGAGGAGTTAAAAATGAGCAGTTCTTC. V is TRBV7-8 and J is TRBJ2-1, with 8 bases fitting TRBD2. Germline values: CDR1 SGHVS, CDR2 FQNEAQ. V was pared by 5 bases and J by 7 bases, with 22 bases of the junction left unmatched. This CDR3 region has 19 residues.

V and J are TRBV11-3 and TRBJ2-3; D not resolved. CDR1 SGHNT and CDR2 YENEEA come from the germline V gene. Trimming removed 5 bases at V and 3 bases at J, with 15 bases between. The CDR3 loop spans 15 amino acids. CDR3: CASSHSLARTDTQYF. The CDR3 DNA sequence: TGTGCCAGCAGCCATTCCCTGGCACGAACAGATACGCAGTATTTT.

On this clone itself: Other DNA sequences of this sample code for an identical CDR3. The chain combines TRBV30 with TRBJ1-3; a weak D match, TRBD1 (6 bases). The CDR3 runs 14 residues. Per germline, CDR1 GTSNPN and CDR2 SVGIG (reference sequence). V was shortened by 0 bases and J by 4 bases, with 10 bases between the two germline ends. The CDR3 nucleotides read TGTGCCTGGAGTGTACGGGGGCCCGGAAACACCATATATTTT. This translates into CAWSVRGPGNTIYF.

This clone was seen only once. CDR3: CASSPTGGVEQYF. The DNA for the CDR3 is TGTGCCAGCAGTCCGACAGGGGGCGTCGAGCAGTACTTC. The V and J genes are TRBV6-1 and TRBJ2-7, with TRBD1 identical over 10 bases. Germline CDR1 is MNHNS and CDR2 is SASEGT. The CDR3 has 13 residues. V was pared by 5 bases and J by 6 bases, with 4 bases of the junction left unmatched.

This clone appeared a few times. The V and J genes are TRBV27 and TRBJ2-2; D gene ambiguous. V gave up 5 bases and J gave up 3 bases, with 19 bases separating them. The germline V gene has CDR1 MNHEY and CDR2 SMNVEV (reference sequence). This CDR3 comprises 17 residues. The CDR3 nucleotides read TGTGCCAGCAGTCTTCTCCACGGGCTTCGGGACACCGGGGAGCTGTTTTTT. Translating gives CASSLLHGLRDTGELFF.

The gene calls are TRBV28 and TRBJ1-2; no clear D. The CDR3 is made up of 15 amino acids. The germline V gene encodes CDR1 MDHEN and CDR2 SYDVKM. Trimming shortened V by 6 bases and J by 6 bases, and 20 bases separated the two germline ends. The CDR3 loop reads CASRTPRTGTHGYTF. In DNA form, the CDR3 reads TGTGCCAGCAGGACCCCCCGGACGGGAACCCATGGCTACACCTTC.

Only a few counts were recorded for this clone. This chain uses TRBV7-3 with TRBJ2-1; D may be TRBD2 (6 bases). This CDR3 comprises 15 residues. Deletions cut 1 base from V and 6 bases from J, with 13 bases between. Germline loops: CDR1 SGHTA, CDR2 FQGTGA. The CDR3 coding sequence is TGTGCCAGCAGCTTAATCGGGGGACCGCTCAATGAGCAGTTCTTC. This encodes CASSLIGGPLNEQFF.

V and J are TRBV5-1 and TRBJ1-1; possible D gene TRBD1, 6 bases. CDR1 is SGHRS and CDR2 is YFSETQ in the germline V gene. Trimming left V 4 bases short and J 3 bases short, with 16 bases between. This CDR3 contains 15 residues. CDR3: CASSLGTLHYTEAFF. The CDR3 DNA follows: TGCGCCAGCAGCCTTGGGACACTACATTACACTGAAGCTTTCTTT. Full variable domain (remainder filled in from reference TRBV5-1 and TRBJ1-1): KAGVTQTPRYLIKTRGQQVTLSCSPISGHRSVSWYQQTPGQGLQFLFEYFSETQRNKGNFPGRFSGRQFSNSRSEMNVSTLELGDSALYLCASSLGTLHYTEAFFGQGTRLTVV.

This sequence joins TRBV7-6 and TRBJ2-3; 11 bases agree with TRBD2. This CDR3 is 19 amino acids long. Per germline, CDR1 SGHVS and CDR2 FNYEAQ. Trimming removed 2 bases from V and 4 bases from J; junction bases left unmatched: 14. CDR3 bases: TGTGCCAGCAGCTTAAGGGGACTAGCGGCCGACGGTGGTTCAGATACGCAGTATTTT. Its protein product is CASSLRGLAADGGSDTQYF. Using reference TRBV7-6 and TRBJ2-3 for the parts outside the CDR3, the full variable domain is GAGVSQSPRYKVTKRGQDVALRCDPISGHVSLYWYRQALGQGPEFLTYFNYEAQQDKSGLPNDRFSAERPEGSISTLTIQRTEQRDSAMYRCASSLRGLAADGGSDTQYFGPGTRLTVL.

The genes are TRBV6-5 and TRBJ2-2; D could derive from TRBD1 or TRBD2 (6 bases each). Germline V lookup: CDR1 MNHEY, CDR2 SVGAGI. Trimming took off 8 bases at V and 5 bases at J, with 18 bases between the two ends. The CDR3 is 15 residues long. CDR3 sequence reads: CASWLTRGGTGELFF. The CDR3 region has the DNA TGTGCCAGCTGGTTGACCAGGGGAGGAACCGGGGAGCTGTTTTTT.

V and J are TRBV7-9 and TRBJ1-5, with D tentatively TRBD1 (5 bases). There are 13 residues in the CDR3. Germline V CDR1 and CDR2: SEHNR, FQNEAQ (reference sequence). Trimming removed 1 base from V and 12 bases from J, with 13 bases in between. The chain's CDR3 is CASSLDPGDLQHF. CDR3 DNA: TGTGCCAGCAGCTTAGACCCGGGGGATCTCCAGCATTTT. The full variable domain, with the rest looked up from reference TRBV7-9 and TRBJ1-5, is DTGVSQNPRHKITKRGQNVTFRCDPISEHNRLYWYRQTLGQGPEFLTYFQNEAQLEKSRLLSDRFSAERPKGSFSTLEIQRTEQGDSAMYLCASSLDPGDLQHFGDGTRLSIL.

This clone was recorded once. This chain links TRBV6-1 with TRBJ1-1, with 7 bases fitting TRBD1. CDR1 MNHNS and CDR2 SASEGT come from the germline V gene. The CDR3 is 15 amino acids. Unmatched junction bases numbered 4, after V lost 3 bases and J lost 0 bases. This chain's CDR3 is CASSDPGQMNTEAFF. The DNA of the CDR3 is TGTGCCAGCAGTGATCCGGGACAGATGAACACTGAAGCTTTCTTT.

The CDR3 nucleotides are TGCGCCAGCAGCCTTACAGGGGGCGCCCCTTCGAACACCGGGGAGCTGTTTTTT. Translated, it gives CASSLTGGAPSNTGELFF. The V and J genes are TRBV4-1 and TRBJ2-2, with TRBD1 matching 9 bases. The CDR3 covers 18 residues. The germline CDR1 and CDR2 sequences are MGHRA and YSYEKL. V gave up 4 bases and J gave up 0 bases; unmatched junction bases: 9.

CDR3 sequence: CASSPHPGTSGTSYNEQFF. In DNA, the CDR3 is TGTGCCAGCAGCCCTCACCCCGGGACTAGCGGAACGTCCTACAATGAGCAGTTCTTC. V is TRBV9 and J is TRBJ2-1; 11 bases agree with TRBD2. This CDR3 has 19 amino acids. Germline V CDR1 and CDR2: SGDLS, YYNGEE. After removal of 4 bases from V and 1 base from J, the junction contained 13 bases not matched to a gene.

The V gene is TRBV27, the J gene TRBJ1-1; 7 bases are shared with TRBD1. CDR3 length equals 15 residues. The trim removed 4 bases at V and 1 base at J, leaving 6 bases unmatched. Germline CDR1 is MNHEY and CDR2 is SMNVEV (reference sequence). The CDR3 region is CASSYRGRQNTEAFF. The CDR3 bases are TGTGCCAGCAGTTATAGGGGGCGGCAGAACACTGAAGCTTTCTTT.

As for this clone: Additional DNA sequences in this sample encode the identical CDR3. The chain uses TRBV7-2 and TRBJ2-1; D gene unclear. Germline CDR1 and CDR2: SGHTA and FQGNSA. The CDR3 length is 11 residues. The ends were cut back, 2 bases at V and 6 bases at J, with 2 bases in the middle. DNA of the CDR3: TGTGCCAGCAGCTTAATCAATGAGCAGTTCTTC. Its translation: CASSLINEQFF.

This CDR3 is CASSPRQGAGNEQFF. The CDR3 DNA reads TGTGCCAGTAGTCCAAGACAGGGAGCGGGCAATGAGCAGTTCTTC. V usage is TRBV19 and J usage is TRBJ2-1; a possible D gene is TRBD1 (7 bases). The V end was cut by 5 bases, the J end by 6 bases, with 17 bases between. The CDR3 covers 15 residues. Looked up from germline, CDR1 is LNHDA and CDR2 is SQIVND (reference sequence).

This chain uses TRBV14 with TRBJ2-1; maybe TRBD2 (5 bases). This CDR3 has 16 amino acids. CDR1 is SGHDN and CDR2 is FVKESK in the germline V gene. The ends were cut back, 2 bases at V and 4 bases at J, with 15 bases in the middle. The CDR3 DNA sequence: TGTGCCAGCAGCCAACTTGCGGGTACCCCTTACAATGAGCAGTTCTTC. This gives the protein CASSQLAGTPYNEQFF.

This clone was seen just once. The V gene is TRBV5-4, the J gene TRBJ2-5; 7 bases match TRBD1. Gene TRBJ2-7 matches the end of the DNA better, so the J call may be wrong. Germline values: CDR1 SGHNT, CDR2 YYREEE (reference sequence). The CDR3 has 14 residues. The CDR3 loop reads CASSTRDSSYEQYF. CDR3 DNA: TGTGCCAGCAGCACGAGGGACAGCTCCTACGAGCAGTACTTC.

The chain employs TRBV5-4 and TRBJ1-2; D is possibly TRBD1 (5 bases). The CDR3 contains 14 residues. V was shortened by 2 bases and J by 4 bases, with 12 bases between the two germline ends. CDR1 and CDR2 (germline): SGHNT, YYREEE (reference sequence). DNA for the CDR3: TGTGCCAGCAGCTTTGTGGGGCAGGCCTATGGCTACACCTTC. It encodes CASSFVGQAYGYTF.